This T cell receptor beta chain appears in the sequencing data of a study of T-cell memory formation after mild COVID-19 (dated by TCRdb to the early 2020s). About the study as a whole: Most TCR sequence clusters were specific to one of the two donors. Longitudinal TCRalpha and TCRbeta repertoire sequencing tracked T-cell clones expanding and contracting after mild COVID-19 in two donors. The cohort was made up of two young adult volunteers, one female and one male, who were previously healthy. What the study reported, not specific to this receptor: Clones that contracted from day 15 to 85 showed balanced CD4/CD8 phenotypes, whereas a second wave of clones that expanded from day 15 to 37 leaned towards CD4+. Only a couple of mild cases were covered by the study, and larger cohorts that include severe cases with pre-infection samples were considered necessary. Some responding clones were found in pre-infection memory, which suggests that pre-existing cross-reactive memory T cells took part in the SARS-CoV-2 response. Contracting CD4+ clones turned up mainly in the CM and EM memory subsets, whereas EMRA was where CD8+ clones were enriched. Whether the second-wave clones peaking on day 37 were SARS-CoV-2 specific was not confirmed.

Reading the germline V gene gives CDR1 KGHSH and CDR2 LQKENI. V loses 5 bases of germline sequence and J loses 5 bases, and the interval between the two ends is 14 bases. The CDR3 covers 14 residues, taking in both the cysteine and the phenylalanine. CDR3 DNA only is kept here, 42 bases in frame from base 1. Ficoll-Paque density gradient centrifugation was the method used to isolate PBMCs. As concerns this clonotype: What this receptor recognizes is not known. No base quality information exists; no much larger clone differs at one position.

TCRdb names Illumina NovaSeq 6000 as the instrument used. cDNA libraries for TCRalpha and TCRbeta were prepared by 5'RACE using constant-segment primers, with sample barcodes and unique molecular identifiers added. RNA was extracted from every sample with Trizol reagent. Library amplification was performed in two PCR steps, and a second sample barcode and Illumina TruSeq adapters were introduced in the second step. Sequencing of the libraries was done on an Illumina NovaSeq, producing 2 x 150 bp paired-end reads. The authors' pipeline ran thus. The reads were demultiplexed and collapsed into UMI-guided consensus sequences using migec v1.2.7. With mixcr v2.1.11, UMI consensuses were aligned to TRA and TRB V and J templates and assembled into clonotypes. Expanded or contracted clonotypes were those called significant by both edgeR and NoisET, with noise models trained on biological replicates. For edgeR calls, a false discovery rate-adjusted p below 0.01 and a log2 fold-change threshold of 1 were applied. As an exploratory analysis of dynamics, max-normalized trajectories of the 1000 most abundant clonotypes were examined with PCA combined with hierarchical clustering. Each responding clone was given a CD4 or CD8 phenotype based on the CD4+ and CD8+ repertoires, which had been sequenced separately. TCRdb reprocessing: public reads trimmed at Q25 with fastp, clones called with MiXCR, in-frame beta chains kept. For every CDR3 protein sequence, its rows merge into one entry that carries the most common genes and DNA. TCRdb, not the authors, supplied the V and J calls. A total of tens of thousands of distinct CDR3 sequences appear in this sample, 12% of them only once. Jointly, the top ten make up under 30% of the sample.

What was sequenced was PBMCs or a T cell subset sorted from them (not recorded which). This TCR was recovered from a man aged 18 to 29 who had mild COVID-19 (a few samples of this study predate the infection). The sample titles of this study are shuffled in the database, so cell type and time point are left out; the donor was told from shared clones. Recombination connected TRBV18 to TRBJ2-3; TRBD2 is perhaps the D gene, given 6 matching bases. The CDR3 loop reads CASSTGGKEDTQYF. The DNA sequence follows: TGTGCCAGCTCAACCGGAGGGAAAGAAGATACGCAGTATTTT.